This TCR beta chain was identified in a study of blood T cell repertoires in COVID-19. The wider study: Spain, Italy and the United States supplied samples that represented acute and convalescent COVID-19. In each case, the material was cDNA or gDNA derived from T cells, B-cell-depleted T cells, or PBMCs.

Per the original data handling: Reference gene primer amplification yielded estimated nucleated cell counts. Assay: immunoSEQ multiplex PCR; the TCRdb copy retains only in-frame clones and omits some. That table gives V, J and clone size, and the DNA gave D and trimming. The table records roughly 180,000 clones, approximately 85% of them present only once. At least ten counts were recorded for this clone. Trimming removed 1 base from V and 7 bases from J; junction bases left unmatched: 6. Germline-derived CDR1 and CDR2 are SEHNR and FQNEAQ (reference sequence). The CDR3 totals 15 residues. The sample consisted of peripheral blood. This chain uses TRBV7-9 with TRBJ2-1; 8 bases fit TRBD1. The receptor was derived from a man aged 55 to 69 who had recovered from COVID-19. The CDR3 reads CASSLGQGLRNEQFF. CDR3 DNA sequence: TGTGCCAGCAGCTTAGGACAGGGGCTTAGGAATGAGCAGTTCTTC.